A selection of T cell receptor beta chains follows, all from one sample in a study of Ad26.COV2.S vaccination and SARS-CoV-2 variants. Sequenced by immunoSEQ multiplex PCR; TCRdb stores in-frame clones only, minus some. The sample lists 430,000 or so clones; roughly 90% were seen once. This specimen consisted of peripheral blood, obtained in a trial of Ad26.COV2.S vaccine versus placebo. The receptors shown here come from a person between 18 and 60 years old who received the Ad26.COV2.S COVID-19 vaccine or a placebo. Each CDR3 is given with its conserved first and last residue. D genes are given only for firm matches. Only part of the rows carry a size: once, few, many, or a class if the clone is expanded.

j_call v_call d_call clone_size cdr3_aa cdr3_nt
TRBJ1-5 TRBV28 TRBD1 once CASSLQGSGGEPQHF TGTGCCAGCAGTTTACAGGGGTCAGGGGGGGAGCCCCAGCATTTT
TRBJ2-2 TRBV6-5 NA NA CASSTSTDNTGELFF NA
TRBJ1-1 TRBV6-5 NA NA CASSFRTANTEAFF TGTGCCAGCAGTTTCCGGACAGCGAACACTGAAGCTTTCTTT
TRBJ1-1 TRBV5-5 NA NA CASSLRVGTEAFF TGTGCCAGCAGCTTGCGTGTTGGGACTGAAGCTTTCTTT
TRBJ2-7 TRBV29-1 TRBD2 NA CSVRLAGEKFYEQYF TGCAGCGTTCGGCTAGCGGGAGAAAAATTCTACGAGCAGTACTTC
TRBJ1-1 TRBV10-3 NA NA CATHPKTVNTEAFF TGTGCCACCCACCCGAAGACAGTTAACACTGAAGCTTTCTTT
TRBJ2-5 TRBV29-1 NA NA CSVVADRPETQYF TGCAGCGTTGTCGCGGACAGACCAGAGACCCAGTACTTC
TRBJ2-5 TRBV7-2 TRBD2 NA CASSKDQAGAQYF TGTGCCAGCAGCAAAGACCAGGCGGGGGCCCAGTACTTC
TRBJ2-7 TRBV19 NA NA CASSMVSRGSYEQYF TGTGCCAGTAGTATGGTCTCACGAGGCTCCTACGAGCAGTACTTC
TRBJ2-7 TRBV28 TRBD2 NA CASLTPSSGPYEQYF TGTGCCAGCTTGACCCCCTCTAGCGGGCCCTACGAGCAGTACTTC
TRBJ1-3 TRBV7-9 TRBD1 NA CASSPGTEAGNTIYF TGTGCCAGCAGTCCCGGGACAGAGGCCGGAAACACCATATATTTT
TRBJ1-2 TRBV7-2 NA NA CASSLAVSGGNYGYTF TGTGCCAGCAGCTTAGCTGTTTCGGGCGGCAACTATGGCTACACCTTC
TRBJ1-2 TRBV5-4 NA NA CASSLVDVLNYGYTF TGTGCCAGCAGCTTGGTCGACGTTCTTAACTATGGCTACACCTTC
TRBJ2-7 TRBV7-9 NA NA CASSLGNSYEQYF TGTGCCAGCAGCTTAGGGAATTCCTACGAGCAGTACTTC
TRBJ1-2 TRBV9 TRBD1 NA CASSAPGTAFSGNYGYTF TGTGCCAGCAGCGCCCCCGGGACAGCCTTCTCGGGAAACTATGGCTACACCTTC
TRBJ1-5 TRBV28 NA NA CASRADGNQPQHF TGTGCCAGCCGGGCGGACGGAAATCAGCCCCAGCATTTT
TRBJ2-1 TRBV30 NA few CAWSKTDSYNEQFF TGTGCCTGGAGTAAGACTGACTCCTACAATGAGCAGTTCTTC
TRBJ2-1 TRBV7-7 TRBD2 NA CASSPLSGRSYNEQFF TGTGCTAGCAGCCCCCTTAGCGGGAGGTCGTACAATGAGCAGTTCTTC
TRBJ1-2 TRBV30 NA NA CAWSVPWGARGYTF TGTGCCTGGAGTGTCCCTTGGGGGGCGAGAGGCTACACCTTC
TRBJ2-7 TRBV6-5 NA once CASSWGLRGYEQYF TGTGCCAGCAGTTGGGGACTCCGAGGCTACGAGCAGTACTTC
TRBJ2-5 TRBV6-5 TRBD2 NA CASRQLAVQETQYF TGTGCCAGCAGACAACTAGCGGTCCAAGAGACCCAGTACTTC
TRBJ1-1 TRBV29-1 NA few CSVGGEIGNTEAFF TGCAGCGTGGGGGGGGAAATTGGGAACACTGAAGCTTTCTTT
TRBJ2-5 TRBV24-1 NA once CATSDSGPTQETQYF TGTGCCACCAGTGACTCGGGACCGACACAAGAGACCCAGTACTTC
TRBJ1-2 TRBV3-1/TRBV3-2 TRBD1 NA CASSQDLTGYFNYGYTF TGTGCCAGCAGCCAAGATCTGACAGGGTACTTTAACTATGGCTACACCTTC
TRBJ1-4 TRBV28 NA NA CASSFRQNNEKLFF TGTGCCAGCAGTTTTCGACAGAATAATGAAAAACTGTTTTTT
TRBJ2-7 TRBV7-9 NA NA CASSTDGYPSYEQYF TGTGCCAGCAGTACCGACGGGTATCCCTCCTACGAGCAGTACTTC
TRBJ2-5 TRBV29-1 TRBD2 NA CSVGRSLRETQYF TGCAGCGTCGGGAGGAGCCTCCGGGAGACCCAGTACTTC
TRBJ2-2 TRBV28 TRBD1 NA CASSLDRVVAGELFF TGTGCCAGCAGTTTAGACAGGGTTGTTGCCGGGGAGCTGTTTTTT
TRBJ2-2 TRBV2 NA NA CASSEERQLTGELFF TGTGCCAGCAGTGAAGAGCGCCAGTTGACCGGGGAGCTGTTTTTT
TRBJ2-6 TRBV28 TRBD1 NA CASSLHTGAGANVLTF TGTGCCAGCAGTTTGCACACAGGGGCTGGGGCCAACGTCCTGACTTTC
TRBJ2-1 TRBV11-2 TRBD2 NA CASSLGLADYNEQFF TGTGCCAGCAGCCTGGGACTAGCGGACTACAATGAGCAGTTCTTC
TRBJ1-1 TRBV5-6 NA NA CASANSRRWGTEAFF TGTGCCAGCGCCAACTCGCGGCGGTGGGGCACTGAAGCTTTCTTT
TRBJ2-2 TRBV5-4 NA NA CASTFSQGLITGELFF TGTGCCAGCACCTTCTCTCAGGGGTTGATCACCGGGGAGCTGTTTTTT
TRBJ2-1 TRBV4-3 TRBD2 NA CASSQGPGLAGNPTTYNEQFF TGCGCCAGCAGCCAGGGACCGGGACTAGCGGGAAACCCAACGACCTACAATGAGCAGTTCTTC
TRBJ2-5 TRBV29-1 TRBD2 NA CSVGEGSRVQETQYF TGCAGCGTTGGGGAGGGTAGCCGCGTCCAAGAGACCCAGTACTTC
TRBJ2-7 TRBV7-8 NA NA CASSSRRTGTYEQYF TGTGCCAGCAGCTCCCGTCGGACGGGGACATACGAGCAGTACTTC
TRBJ2-6 TRBV5-1 NA NA CASRVGDTEGYGANVLTF TGCGCCAGCAGGGTCGGGGACACGGAAGGGTATGGGGCCAACGTCCTGACTTTC
TRBJ2-7 TRBV7-2 TRBD2 NA CASRLAGGASYEQYF TGTGCCAGCAGATTAGCGGGAGGGGCATCCTACGAGCAGTACTTC
TRBJ2-7 TRBV4-3 TRBD1 NA CASSQDYRGLTYEQYF TGCGCCAGCAGCCAAGATTACAGGGGCCTAACCTACGAGCAGTACTTC
TRBJ2-1 TRBV6-5 NA NA CASSLRRRDNEQFF TGTGCCAGCAGTCTTCGGCGAAGGGACAATGAGCAGTTCTTC